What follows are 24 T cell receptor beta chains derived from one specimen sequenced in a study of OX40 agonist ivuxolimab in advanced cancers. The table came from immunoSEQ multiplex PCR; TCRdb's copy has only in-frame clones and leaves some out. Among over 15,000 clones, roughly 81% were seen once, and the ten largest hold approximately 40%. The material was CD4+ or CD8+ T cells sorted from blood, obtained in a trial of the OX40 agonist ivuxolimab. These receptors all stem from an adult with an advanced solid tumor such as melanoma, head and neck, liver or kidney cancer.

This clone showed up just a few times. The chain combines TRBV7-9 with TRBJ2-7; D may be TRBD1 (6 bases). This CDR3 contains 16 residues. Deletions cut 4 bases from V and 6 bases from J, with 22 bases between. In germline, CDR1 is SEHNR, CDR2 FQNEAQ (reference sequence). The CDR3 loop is CASSSSRASGEREQYF. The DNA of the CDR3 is TGTGCCAGCAGCTCTTCCCGGGCGTCAGGGGAACGCGAGCAGTACTTC.

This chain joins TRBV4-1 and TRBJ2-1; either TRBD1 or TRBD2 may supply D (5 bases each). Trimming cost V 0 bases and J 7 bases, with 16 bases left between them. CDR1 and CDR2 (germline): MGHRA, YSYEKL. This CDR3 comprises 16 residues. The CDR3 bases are TGCGCCAGCAGCCAAGATTGGGGGAGCGCCCGGAATGAGCAGTTCTTC. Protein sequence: CASSQDWGSARNEQFF.

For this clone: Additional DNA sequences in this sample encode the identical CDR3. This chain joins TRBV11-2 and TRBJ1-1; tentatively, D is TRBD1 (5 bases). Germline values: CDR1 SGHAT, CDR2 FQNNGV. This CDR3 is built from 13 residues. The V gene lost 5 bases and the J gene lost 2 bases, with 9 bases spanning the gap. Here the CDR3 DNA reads TGTGCCAGCAGCCCCGGACACAACACTGAAGCTTTCTTT. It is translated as CASSPGHNTEAFF.

In DNA, the CDR3 is TGTGCCAGCAGTAGCGGGGACAATGAGCAGTTCTTC. Translation: CASSSGDNEQFF. The J gene is TRBJ2-1, the V gene TRBV5-8, with 8 bases lining up with TRBD2. The CDR3 is 12 residues long. The junction had 0 bases not matched to a gene; V was cut back by 5 bases and J by 5 bases. CDR1 and CDR2 from the germline V gene are SGHTS and YDEGEE.

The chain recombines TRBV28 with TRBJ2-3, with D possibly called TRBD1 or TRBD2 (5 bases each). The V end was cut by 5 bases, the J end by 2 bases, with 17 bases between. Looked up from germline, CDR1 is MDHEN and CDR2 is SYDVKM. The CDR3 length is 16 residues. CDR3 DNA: TGTGCCAGCAGTGGGGCCGGGATTCACAACACAGATACGCAGTATTTT. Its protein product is CASSGAGIHNTDTQYF.

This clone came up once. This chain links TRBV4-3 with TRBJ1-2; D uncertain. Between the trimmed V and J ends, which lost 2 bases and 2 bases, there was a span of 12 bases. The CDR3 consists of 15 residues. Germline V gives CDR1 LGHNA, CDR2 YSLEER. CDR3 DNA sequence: TGCGCCAGCAGCCAAATAGGAAACGACAACTATGGCTACACCTTC. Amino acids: CASSQIGNDNYGYTF.

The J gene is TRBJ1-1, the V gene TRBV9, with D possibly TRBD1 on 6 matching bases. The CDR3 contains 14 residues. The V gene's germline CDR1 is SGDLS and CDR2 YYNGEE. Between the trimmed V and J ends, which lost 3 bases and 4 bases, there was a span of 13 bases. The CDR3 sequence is CASSAGGQVTEAFF. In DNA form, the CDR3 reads TGTGCCAGCAGCGCCGGGGGGCAGGTCACTGAAGCTTTCTTT.

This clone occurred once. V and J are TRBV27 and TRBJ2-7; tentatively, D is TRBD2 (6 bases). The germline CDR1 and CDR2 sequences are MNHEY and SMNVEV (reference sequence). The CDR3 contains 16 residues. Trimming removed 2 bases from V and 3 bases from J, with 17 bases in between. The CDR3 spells CASSLRSTSFVYEQYF. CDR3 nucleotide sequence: TGTGCCAGCAGTTTAAGGTCCACTAGCTTCGTCTACGAGCAGTACTTC.

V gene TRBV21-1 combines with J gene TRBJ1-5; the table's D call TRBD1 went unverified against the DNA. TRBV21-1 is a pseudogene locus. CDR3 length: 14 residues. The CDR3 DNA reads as TGTGCCAGCAGCATTGACAGGGTCGGACAGCCCCAGCATTTT. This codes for CASSIDRVGQPQHF.

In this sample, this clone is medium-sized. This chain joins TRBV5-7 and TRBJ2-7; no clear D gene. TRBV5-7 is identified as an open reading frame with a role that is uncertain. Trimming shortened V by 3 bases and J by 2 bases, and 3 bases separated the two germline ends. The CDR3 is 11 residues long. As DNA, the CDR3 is TGTGCCAGCAGCTGCCCCTACGAGCAGTACTTC. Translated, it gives CASSCPYEQYF.

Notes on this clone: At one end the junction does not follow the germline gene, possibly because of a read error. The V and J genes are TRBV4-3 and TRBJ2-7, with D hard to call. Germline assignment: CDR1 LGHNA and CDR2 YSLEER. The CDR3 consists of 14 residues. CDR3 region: CASSQDYTSYEQNF. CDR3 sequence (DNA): TGCGCCAGCAGCCAAGACTACACCTCATACGAGCAGAACTTC.

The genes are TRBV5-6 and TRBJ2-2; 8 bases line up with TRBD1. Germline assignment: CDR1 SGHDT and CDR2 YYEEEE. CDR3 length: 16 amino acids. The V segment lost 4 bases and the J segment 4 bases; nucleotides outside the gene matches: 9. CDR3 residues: CASSLDRDLLTGELFF. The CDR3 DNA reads TGTGCCAGCAGCCTGGACAGGGACCTTCTCACCGGGGAGCTGTTTTTT.

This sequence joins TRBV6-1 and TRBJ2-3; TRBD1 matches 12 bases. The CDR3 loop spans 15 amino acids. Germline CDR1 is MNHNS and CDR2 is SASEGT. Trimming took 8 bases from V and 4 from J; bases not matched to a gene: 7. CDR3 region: CASQRGQGASDTQYF. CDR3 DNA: TGTGCCAGCCAGAGGGGACAGGGGGCTTCAGATACGCAGTATTTT.

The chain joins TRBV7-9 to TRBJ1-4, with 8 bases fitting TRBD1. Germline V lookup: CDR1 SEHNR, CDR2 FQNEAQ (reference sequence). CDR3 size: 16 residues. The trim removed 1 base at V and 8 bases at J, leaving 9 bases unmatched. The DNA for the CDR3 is TGTGCCAGCAGCTTAGTTCAGGGGGCCAACAAAGAAAAACTGTTTTTT. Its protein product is CASSLVQGANKEKLFF. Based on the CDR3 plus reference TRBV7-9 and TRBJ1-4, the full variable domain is DTGVSQNPRHKITKRGQNVTFRCDPISEHNRLYWYRQTLGQGPEFLTYFQNEAQLEKSRLLSDRFSAERPKGSFSTLEIQRTEQGDSAMYLCASSLVQGANKEKLFFGSGTQLSVL.

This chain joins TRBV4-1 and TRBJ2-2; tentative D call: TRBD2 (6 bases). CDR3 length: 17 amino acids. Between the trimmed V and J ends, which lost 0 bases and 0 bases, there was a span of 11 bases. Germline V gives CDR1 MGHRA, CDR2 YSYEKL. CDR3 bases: TGCGCCAGCAGCCAAGATGCAGCGGGCACGAACACCGGGGAGCTGTTTTTT. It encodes CASSQDAAGTNTGELFF.

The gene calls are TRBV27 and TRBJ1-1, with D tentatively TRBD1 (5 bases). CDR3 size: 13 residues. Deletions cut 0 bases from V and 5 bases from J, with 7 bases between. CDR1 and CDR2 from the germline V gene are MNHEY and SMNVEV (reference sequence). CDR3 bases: TGTGCCAGCAGTTTATCGGGGGGAACTGAAGCTTTCTTT. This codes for CASSLSGGTEAFF.

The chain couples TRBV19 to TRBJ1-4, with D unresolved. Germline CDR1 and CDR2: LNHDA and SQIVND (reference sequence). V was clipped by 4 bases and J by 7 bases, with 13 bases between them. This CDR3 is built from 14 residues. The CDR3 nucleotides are TGTGCCAGTAGTACGACAATCCGGGGTGAAAAACTGTTTTTT. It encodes CASSTTIRGEKLFF.

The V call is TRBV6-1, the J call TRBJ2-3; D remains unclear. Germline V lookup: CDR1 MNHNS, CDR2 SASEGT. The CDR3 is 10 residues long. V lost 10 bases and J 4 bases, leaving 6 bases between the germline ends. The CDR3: CATSADTQYF. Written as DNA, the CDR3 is TGTGCCACATCTGCAGATACGCAGTATTTT.

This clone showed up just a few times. CDR3 residues: CASSLGQGAYEQYF. The CDR3 nucleotides read TGTGCCAGCAGCTTGGGACAGGGGGCCTACGAGCAGTACTTC. The chain combines TRBV5-6 with TRBJ2-7; 9 bases fit TRBD1. Germline CDR1 is SGHDT and CDR2 is YYEEEE. Trimming took 0 bases from V and 2 from J; bases not matched to a gene: 0. This CDR3 is built from 14 residues.

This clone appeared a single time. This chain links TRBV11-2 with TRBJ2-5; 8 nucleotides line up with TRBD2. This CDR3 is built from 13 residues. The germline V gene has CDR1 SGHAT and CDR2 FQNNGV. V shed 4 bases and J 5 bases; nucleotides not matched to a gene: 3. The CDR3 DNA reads TGTGCCAGCAGCTCGGGACTAGAGGAGACCCAGTACTTC. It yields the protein CASSSGLEETQYF.

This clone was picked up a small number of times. The CDR3 protein is CASSDSYEQYF. CDR3 in DNA: TGTGCCAGCTCGGACAGCTACGAGCAGTACTTC. The chain employs TRBV6-6 and TRBJ2-7; possible D gene TRBD1, 6 bases. V lost 8 bases and J lost 3, with 8 bases in between. Looked up from germline, CDR1 is MNHNY and CDR2 is SVGAGI (reference sequence). This CDR3 has 11 amino acids.

The CDR3 nucleotides read TGTGCCAGCAGTTTGAGGGCGGGATGGGGCGAGCAGTACTTC. Translation gives CASSLRAGWGEQYF. The chain links TRBV28 to TRBJ2-7; tentatively, D is TRBD2 (6 bases). There are 14 residues in the CDR3. The germline V gene encodes CDR1 MDHEN and CDR2 SYDVKM. Trimming left V 3 bases short and J 6 bases short, with 15 bases between.

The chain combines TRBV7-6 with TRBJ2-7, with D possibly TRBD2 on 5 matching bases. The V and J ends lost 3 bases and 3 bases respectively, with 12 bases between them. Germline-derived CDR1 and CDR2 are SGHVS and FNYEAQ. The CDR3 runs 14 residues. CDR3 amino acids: CASSLADSIYEQYF. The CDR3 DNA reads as TGTGCCAGCAGCTTGGCGGACTCTATCTACGAGCAGTACTTC.

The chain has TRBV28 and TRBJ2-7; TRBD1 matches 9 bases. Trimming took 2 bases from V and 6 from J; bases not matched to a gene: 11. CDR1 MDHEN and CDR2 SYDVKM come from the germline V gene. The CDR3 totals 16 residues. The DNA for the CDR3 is TGTGCCAGCAGTTTACAGGTGGGACAGGGAAGAGGCGAGCAGTACTTC. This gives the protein CASSLQVGQGRGEQYF.